One T cell receptor beta chain is described in this entry. Antigen specificity is unknown. PCR involved 60 Vbeta and 13 Jbeta primers. The table came from immunoSEQ multiplex PCR; TCRdb's copy has only in-frame clones and leaves some out. Recorded for this sample: 100,000 to 150,000 clones. Donors counted as nominally healthy when sampled, yet unrecorded immune exposures were likely. Trimming removed 1 base from V and 4 bases from J, with 8 bases in between. Germline V gene data show CDR1 as MDHEN and CDR2 as SYDVKM. The CDR3 extends over 14 amino acids. The sample belongs to a study of cytomegalovirus exposure and HLA in healthy donors. Regarding the study as a whole: A link between a missense DCLRE1C variant and TCR beta V- and J-gene trimming emerged from a later analysis.

The chain is built from TRBV28 and TRBJ1-5; D ambiguous. This sequence was found in a man aged 18 to 30 in good health and CMV-seronegative. Sequencing input: PBMCs. CDR3 residues: CASSLYGLNQPQHF. The CDR3 DNA reads TGTGCCAGCAGTTTATATGGCCTTAATCAGCCCCAGCATTTT.